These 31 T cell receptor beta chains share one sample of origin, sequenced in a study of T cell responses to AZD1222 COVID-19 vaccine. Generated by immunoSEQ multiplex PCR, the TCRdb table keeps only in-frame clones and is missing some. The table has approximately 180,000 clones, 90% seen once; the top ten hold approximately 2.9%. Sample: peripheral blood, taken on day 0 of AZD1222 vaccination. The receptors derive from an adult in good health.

The CDR3 DNA reads as TGTGCCAGCAGTTTCGGCACCCGGACGACGGAGTACTTC. This encodes CASSFGTRTTEYF. The chain recombines TRBV12-3 or TRBV12-4 with TRBJ2-7; D is ambiguous. This CDR3 spans 13 amino acids. V shed 3 bases and J shed 11 bases, with 17 bases lying between them.

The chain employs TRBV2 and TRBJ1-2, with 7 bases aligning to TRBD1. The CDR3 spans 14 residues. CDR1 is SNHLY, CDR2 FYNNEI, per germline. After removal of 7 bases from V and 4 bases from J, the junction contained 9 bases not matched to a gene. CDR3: CASKNQGGVYGYTF. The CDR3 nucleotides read TGTGCCAGCAAAAATCAGGGGGGCGTCTATGGCTACACCTTC.

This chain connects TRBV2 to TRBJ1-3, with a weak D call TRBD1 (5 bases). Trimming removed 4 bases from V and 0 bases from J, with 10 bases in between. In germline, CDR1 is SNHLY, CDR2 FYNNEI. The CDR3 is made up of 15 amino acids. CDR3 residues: CASSVTASSGNTIYF. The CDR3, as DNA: TGTGCCAGCAGTGTGACAGCCAGCTCTGGAAACACCATATATTTT.

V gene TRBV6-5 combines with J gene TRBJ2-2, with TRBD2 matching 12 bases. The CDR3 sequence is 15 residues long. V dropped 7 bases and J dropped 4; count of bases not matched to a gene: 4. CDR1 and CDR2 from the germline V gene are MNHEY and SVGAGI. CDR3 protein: CASILAGGTTGELFF. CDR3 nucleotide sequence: TGTGCCAGCATCCTAGCGGGGGGGACCACCGGGGAGCTGTTTTTT.

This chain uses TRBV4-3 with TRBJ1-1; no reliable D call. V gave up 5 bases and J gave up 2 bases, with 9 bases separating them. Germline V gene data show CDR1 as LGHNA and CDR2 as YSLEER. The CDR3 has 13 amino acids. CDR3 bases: TGCGCCAGCAGCACAAACAGAAACACTGAAGCTTTCTTT. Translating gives CASSTNRNTEAFF.

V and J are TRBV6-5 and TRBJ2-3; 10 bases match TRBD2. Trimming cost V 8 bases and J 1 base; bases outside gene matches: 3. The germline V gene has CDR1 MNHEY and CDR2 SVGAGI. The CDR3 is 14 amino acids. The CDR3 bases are TGTGCCAGCCGGAGCGGGGGGGGCACAGATACGCAGTATTTT. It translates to CASRSGGGTDTQYF.

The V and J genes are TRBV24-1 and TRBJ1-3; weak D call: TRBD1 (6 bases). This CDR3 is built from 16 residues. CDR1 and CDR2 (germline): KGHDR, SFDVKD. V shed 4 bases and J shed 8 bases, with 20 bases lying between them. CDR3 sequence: CATSEKPRIGGDTIYF. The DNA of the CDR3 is TGTGCCACCAGTGAGAAACCCCGAATAGGGGGGGACACCATATATTTT.

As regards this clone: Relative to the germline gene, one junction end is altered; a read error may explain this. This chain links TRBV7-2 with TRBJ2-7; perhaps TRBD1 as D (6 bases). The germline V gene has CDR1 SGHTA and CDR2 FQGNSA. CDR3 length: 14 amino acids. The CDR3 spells CASSLEQGSHEQYF. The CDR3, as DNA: TGTGCCAGCAGCTTAGAACAGGGCTCCCACGAGCAGTACTTC.

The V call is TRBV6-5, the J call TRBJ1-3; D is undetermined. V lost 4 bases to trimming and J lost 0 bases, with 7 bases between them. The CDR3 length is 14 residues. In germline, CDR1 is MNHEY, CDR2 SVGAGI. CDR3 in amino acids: CASSSLISGNTIYF. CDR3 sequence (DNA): TGTGCCAGCAGTTCACTGATCTCTGGAAACACCATATATTTT.

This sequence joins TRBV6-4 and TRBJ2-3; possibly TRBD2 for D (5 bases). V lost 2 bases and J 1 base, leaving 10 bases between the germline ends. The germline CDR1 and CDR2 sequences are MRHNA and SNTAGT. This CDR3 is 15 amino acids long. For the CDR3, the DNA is TGTGCCAGCAGTGACGAGCCCGGGGGCACAGATACGCAGTATTTT. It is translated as CASSDEPGGTDTQYF.

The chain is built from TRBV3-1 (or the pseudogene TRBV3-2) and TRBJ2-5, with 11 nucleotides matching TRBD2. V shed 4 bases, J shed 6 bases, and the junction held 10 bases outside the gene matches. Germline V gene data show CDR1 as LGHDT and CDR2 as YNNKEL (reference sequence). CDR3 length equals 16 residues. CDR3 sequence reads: CASSPLTSGVVKTQYF. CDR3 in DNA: TGTGCCAGCAGCCCCCTGACTAGCGGGGTTGTCAAGACCCAGTACTTC.

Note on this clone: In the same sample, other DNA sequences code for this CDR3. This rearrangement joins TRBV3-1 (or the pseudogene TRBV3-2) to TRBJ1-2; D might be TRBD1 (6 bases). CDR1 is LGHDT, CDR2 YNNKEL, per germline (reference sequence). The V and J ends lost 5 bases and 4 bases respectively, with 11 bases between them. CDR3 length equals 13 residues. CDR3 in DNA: TGTGCCAGCAGCGCCCGACAGGTCTATGGCTACACCTTC. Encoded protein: CASSARQVYGYTF.

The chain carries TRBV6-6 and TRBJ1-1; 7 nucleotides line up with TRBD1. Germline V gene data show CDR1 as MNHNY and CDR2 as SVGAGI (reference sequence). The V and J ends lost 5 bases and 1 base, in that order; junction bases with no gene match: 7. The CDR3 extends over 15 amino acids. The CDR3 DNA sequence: TGTGCCAGCAGTAGACGGACAGGACCGAACACTGAAGCTTTCTTT. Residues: CASSRRTGPNTEAFF.

The CDR3 coding sequence is TGCGCCAGCAGCTCGGGACGGACAGGGATGGCCGGCTACACCTTC. The encoded protein is CASSSGRTGMAGYTF. The chain recombines TRBV5-1 with TRBJ1-2; 8 nucleotides line up with TRBD1. CDR3 length equals 15 residues. After removal of 3 bases from V and 8 bases from J, the junction contained 12 bases not matched to a gene. Germline V lookup: CDR1 SGHRS, CDR2 YFSETQ.

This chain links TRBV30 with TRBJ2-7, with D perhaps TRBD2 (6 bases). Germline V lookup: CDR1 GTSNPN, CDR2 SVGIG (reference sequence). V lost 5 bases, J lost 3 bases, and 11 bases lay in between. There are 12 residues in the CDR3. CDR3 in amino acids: CAWSVGGYEQYF. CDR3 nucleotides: TGTGCCTGGTCGGTGGGGGGCTACGAGCAGTACTTC.

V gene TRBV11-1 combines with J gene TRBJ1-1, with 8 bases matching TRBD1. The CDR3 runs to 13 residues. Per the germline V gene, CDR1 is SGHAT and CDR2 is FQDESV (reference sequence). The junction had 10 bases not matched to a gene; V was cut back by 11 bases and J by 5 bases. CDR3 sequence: CAGRQGLDTEAFF. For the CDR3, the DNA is TGTGCCGGACGACAGGGGCTTGATACTGAAGCTTTCTTT.

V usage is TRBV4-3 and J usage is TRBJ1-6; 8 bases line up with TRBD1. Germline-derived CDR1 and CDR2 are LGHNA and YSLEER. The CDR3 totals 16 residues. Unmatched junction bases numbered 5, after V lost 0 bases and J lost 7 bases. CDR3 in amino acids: CASSQDRTGINSPLHF. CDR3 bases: TGCGCCAGCAGCCAAGACAGGACAGGGATAAATTCACCCCTCCACTTT.

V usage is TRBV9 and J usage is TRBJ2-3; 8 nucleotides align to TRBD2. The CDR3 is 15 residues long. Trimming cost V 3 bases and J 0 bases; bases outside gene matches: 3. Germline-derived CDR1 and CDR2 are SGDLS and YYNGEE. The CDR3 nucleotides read TGTGCCAGCAGCGAGCGGGGGCGAAGCACAGATACGCAGTATTTT. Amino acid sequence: CASSERGRSTDTQYF.

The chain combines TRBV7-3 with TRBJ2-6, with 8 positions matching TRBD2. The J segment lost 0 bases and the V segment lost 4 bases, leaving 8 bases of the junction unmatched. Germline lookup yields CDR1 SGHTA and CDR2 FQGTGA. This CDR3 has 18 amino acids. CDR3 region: CASSWKAGVPSGANVLTF. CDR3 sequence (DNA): TGTGCCAGCAGCTGGAAAGCGGGGGTCCCCTCTGGGGCCAACGTCCTGACTTTC.

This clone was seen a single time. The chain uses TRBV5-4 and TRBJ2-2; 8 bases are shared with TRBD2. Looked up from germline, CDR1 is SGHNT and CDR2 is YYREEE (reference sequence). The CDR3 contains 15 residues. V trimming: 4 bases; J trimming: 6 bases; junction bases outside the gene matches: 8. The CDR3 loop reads CASSTTSGGAGELFF. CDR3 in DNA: TGTGCCAGCAGCACCACATCCGGGGGGGCCGGGGAGCTGTTTTTT.

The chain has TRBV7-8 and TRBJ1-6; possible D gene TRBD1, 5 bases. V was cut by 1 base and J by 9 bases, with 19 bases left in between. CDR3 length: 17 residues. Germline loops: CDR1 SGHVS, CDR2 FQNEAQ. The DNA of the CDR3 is TGTGCCAGCAGCTTAGGGGGGTATGGTACCCTATTTTCACCCCTCCACTTT. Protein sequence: CASSLGGYGTLFSPLHF.

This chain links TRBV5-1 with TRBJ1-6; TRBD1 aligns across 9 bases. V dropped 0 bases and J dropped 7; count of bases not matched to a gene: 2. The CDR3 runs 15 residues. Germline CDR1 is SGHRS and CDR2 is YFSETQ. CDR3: CASSLVTGGNSPLHF. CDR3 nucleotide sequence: TGCGCCAGCAGCTTGGTGACAGGGGGAAATTCACCCCTCCACTTT.

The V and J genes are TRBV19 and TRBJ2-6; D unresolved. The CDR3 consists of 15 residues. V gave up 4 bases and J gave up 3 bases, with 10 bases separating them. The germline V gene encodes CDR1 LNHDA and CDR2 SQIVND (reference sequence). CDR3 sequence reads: CASSNSSIGANVLTF. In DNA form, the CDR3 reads TGTGCCAGTAGTAACTCCAGTATTGGGGCCAACGTCCTGACTTTC.

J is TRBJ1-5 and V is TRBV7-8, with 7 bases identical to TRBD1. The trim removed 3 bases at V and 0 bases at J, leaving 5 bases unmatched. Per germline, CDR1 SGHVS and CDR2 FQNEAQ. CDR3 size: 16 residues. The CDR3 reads CASSLGQWDSNQPQHF. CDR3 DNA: TGTGCCAGCAGCTTGGGACAGTGGGATAGCAATCAGCCCCAGCATTTT.

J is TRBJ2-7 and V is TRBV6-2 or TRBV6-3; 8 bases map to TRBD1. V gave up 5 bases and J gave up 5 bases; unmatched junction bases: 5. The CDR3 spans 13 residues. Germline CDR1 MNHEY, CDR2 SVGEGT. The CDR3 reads CASSTDRGHEQYF. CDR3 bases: TGTGCCAGCAGTACCGACAGGGGCCACGAGCAGTACTTC.

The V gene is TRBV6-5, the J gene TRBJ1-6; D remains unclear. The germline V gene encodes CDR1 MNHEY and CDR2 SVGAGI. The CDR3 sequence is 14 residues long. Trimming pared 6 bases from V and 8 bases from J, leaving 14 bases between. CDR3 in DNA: TGTGCCAGCAGCTTAAATTCCGGAGATTCACCCCTCCACTTT. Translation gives CASSLNSGDSPLHF.

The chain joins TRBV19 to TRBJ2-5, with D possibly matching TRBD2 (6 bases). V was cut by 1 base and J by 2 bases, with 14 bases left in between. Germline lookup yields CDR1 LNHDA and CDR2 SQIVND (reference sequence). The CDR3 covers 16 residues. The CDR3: CASSIGYSGDQETQYF. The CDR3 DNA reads TGTGCCAGTAGTATAGGTTATAGCGGAGATCAAGAGACCCAGTACTTC.

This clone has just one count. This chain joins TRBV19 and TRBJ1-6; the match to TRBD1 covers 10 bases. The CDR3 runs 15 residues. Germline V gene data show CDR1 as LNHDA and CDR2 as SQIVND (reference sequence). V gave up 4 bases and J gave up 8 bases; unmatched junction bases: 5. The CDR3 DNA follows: TGTGCCAGTAGTACGACCGGGACAGGGGATTCACCCCTCCACTTT. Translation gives CASSTTGTGDSPLHF.

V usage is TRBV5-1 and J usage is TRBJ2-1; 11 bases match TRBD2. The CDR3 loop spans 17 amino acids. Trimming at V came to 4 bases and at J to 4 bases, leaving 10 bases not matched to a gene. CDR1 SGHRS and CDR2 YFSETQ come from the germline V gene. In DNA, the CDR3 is TGCGCCAGCAGCGCAGCAACTAGCGGGGGATTTTACAATGAGCAGTTCTTC. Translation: CASSAATSGGFYNEQFF.

CDR3 residues: CASLGEPFNTDTQYF. CDR3 nucleotides: TGTGCCAGCTTAGGGGAACCCTTTAACACAGATACGCAGTATTTT. The V and J genes are TRBV6-5 and TRBJ2-3; a weak D match, TRBD1 (5 bases). Germline assignment: CDR1 MNHEY and CDR2 SVGAGI. The CDR3 has 15 amino acids. Trimming pared 8 bases from V and 2 bases from J, leaving 17 bases between.

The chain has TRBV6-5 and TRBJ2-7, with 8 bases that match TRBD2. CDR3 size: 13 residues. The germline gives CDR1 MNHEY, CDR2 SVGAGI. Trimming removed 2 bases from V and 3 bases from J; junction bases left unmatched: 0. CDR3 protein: CASSYRGGYEQYF. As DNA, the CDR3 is TGTGCCAGCAGTTACCGGGGGGGCTACGAGCAGTACTTC.